These 3 T cell receptor beta chains were all obtained from the same sample, sequenced in a study of T-cell reconstitution after alpha-beta-depleted transplantation in children. TCRbeta library construction was performed incorporating unique molecular identifiers. TCRdb reprocessed the PCR reads with MiXCR, giving one entry per CDR3 protein. The table shows around 370,000 distinct CDR3 sequences, with roughly 16% occurring only once. The sequenced sample was PBMCs, mostly from graft donor cells, obtained 360 days after TCRalphabeta/CD19-depleted stem cell transplant. The receptors originated from a male patient aged 2-15 years who had a stem cell transplant for acute lymphoblastic leukemia, so the T cells may come from the graft donor.

In its sample, this clonotype was seen a few times. V usage is TRBV4-2 and J usage is TRBJ1-1; D unresolved. This CDR3 has 14 amino acids. V dropped 1 base and J dropped 1 base, with 7 bases sitting between them. In germline, CDR1 is LGHNA, CDR2 YNFKEQ. The CDR3: CASSQVTQNTEAFF. CDR3 nucleotide sequence: TGTGCCAGCAGCCAAGTTACTCAGAACACTGAAGCTTTCTTT.

The chain joins TRBV12-3 or TRBV12-4 to TRBJ2-1, with 13 positions matching TRBD2. This CDR3 spans 16 amino acids. V was clipped by 3 bases and J by 8 bases; unmatched bases: 7. This CDR3 is CASSFELAGGFDEQFF. CDR3 DNA: TGTGCCAGCAGTTTTGAACTAGCGGGAGGGTTTGATGAGCAGTTCTTC.

This clonotype was seen only a few times. V is TRBV28 and J is TRBJ1-2; possibly TRBD1 for D (6 bases). The V and J ends lost 10 bases and 5 bases respectively, with 14 bases between them. This CDR3 has 12 residues. CDR1 is MDHEN and CDR2 is SYDVKM in the germline V gene. The CDR3: CAILQGRYGYTF. In DNA, the CDR3 is TGTGCCATCTTACAGGGACGGTATGGCTACACCTTC.